Listed below are T cell receptor beta chains from one sample, sequenced in a study of post-analysis software for immune sequencing data. TCRdb reanalysed the PCR reads using MiXCR and keeps one entry per CDR3 protein. The repertoire holds about 540,000 distinct CDR3 sequences, with 30% to 40% as singletons. Sequencing was performed on blood. These receptors were obtained from a girl aged 2 to 17 with multiple sclerosis. Each CDR3 is given with its conserved first and last residue. D genes are given only for firm matches. The size entry is marked missing in some rows and otherwise reads once, few, many or a size class.

size	J	D	V	DNA	CDR3
few	TRBJ1-1	.	TRBV10-3	TGTGCCATCAGTGAGGAGGGCTACACTGAAGCTTTCTTT	CAISEEGYTEAFF
.	TRBJ1-5	TRBD1	TRBV11-2	TGTGCCAGCAGCTTGGCACAGGGGGCATTGCAGCCCCAGCATTTT	CASSLAQGALQPQHF
.	TRBJ2-1	.	TRBV20-1	TGCAGTGCCGGCGGGTCCCACTACAATGAGCAGTTCTTC	CSAGGSHYNEQFF
.	TRBJ2-2	.	TRBV7-9	TGTGCCAGCAGCTTTGCCCTGAGGCAGGGGATTTTGACCGGGGAGCTGTTTTTT	CASSFALRQGILTGELFF
few	TRBJ2-7	.	TRBV6-6	TGTGCCAGCAGTTTCGTGCCAAACGAGCAGTACTTC	CASSFVPNEQYF
few	TRBJ2-3	.	TRBV5-5	TGTGCCAGCAGCTTGATCCCGGGATACACAGATACGCAGTATTTT	CASSLIPGYTDTQYF
.	TRBJ1-5	.	TRBV10-3	TGTGCCATCAGTGAGCCGGGGGTGGGCAATCAGCCCCAGCATTTT	CAISEPGVGNQPQHF
.	TRBJ1-1	TRBD1	TRBV5-6	TGTGCCAGCAGCTTGGCGGGACAGGGGGTAAGAAGTACTGAAGCTTTCTTT	CASSLAGQGVRSTEAFF
.	TRBJ2-1	.	TRBV11-2	TGTGCCAGCAGCCCCGGACGGGCCACCTACAATGAGCAGTTCTTC	CASSPGRATYNEQFF
.	TRBJ2-7	TRBD2	TRBV20-1	TGCAGTGCTAGAGATCGGCGCGGGGGTACCTACAATGAGCAGTACTTC	CSARDRRGGTYNEQYF
.	TRBJ2-5	TRBD1	TRBV6-2/TRBV6-3	TGTGCCAGCAGTGGACAGGGCAGGCAGACCCAGTACTTC	CASSGQGRQTQYF
few	TRBJ2-1	.	TRBV20-1	TGCAGTGCTCCCCCCTGGGACGGTGAGCAGTTCTTC	CSAPPWDGEQFF
once	TRBJ2-2	.	TRBV27	TGTGCCAGCAGTTGGGCGGGACAGCTAAACACCGGGGAGCTGTTTTTT	CASSWAGQLNTGELFF
.	TRBJ1-1	.	TRBV29-1	TGCAGCGTCCCCGGGAGTGGGGACACTGAAGCTTTCTTT	CSVPGSGDTEAFF
few	TRBJ1-2	.	TRBV10-3	TGTGCCATCAGTGTCGGGGGGCAGTCTAACTATGGCTACACCTTC	CAISVGGQSNYGYTF
few	TRBJ1-2	.	TRBV5-1	TGCGCCAGCAGCCTCTATTTGCAGGGAAACTATGGCTACACCTTC	CASSLYLQGNYGYTF
.	TRBJ1-1	.	TRBV6-5	TGTGCCAGCAGTTATGATGGGGGGGTGACGAACACTGAAGCTTTCTTT	CASSYDGGVTNTEAFF
.	TRBJ2-3	.	TRBV7-9	TGTGCCAGCAGCTTAACTAGTCCTACAGATACGCAGTATTTT	CASSLTSPTDTQYF
few	TRBJ1-1	TRBD1	TRBV29-1	TGCAGCGCTAGCGGAGGGACAGGGAGGTTTACTGAAGCTTTCTTT	CSASGGTGRFTEAFF
.	TRBJ2-1	TRBD1	TRBV9	TGTGCCAGCAGCGTGGGACAGGGGGCCCACGATGAGCAGTTCTTC	CASSVGQGAHDEQFF
.	TRBJ2-5	.	TRBV6-6	TGTGCCAGCAGTTCCCCCTTCGACGGGGCGCCACTGCGGACCCAGTACTTC	CASSSPFDGAPLRTQYF
few	TRBJ2-7	.	TRBV20-1	TGCAGTGCTAGAGTCCAGAATCCCTACGAGCAGTACTTC	CSARVQNPYEQYF
.	TRBJ2-7	.	TRBV4-1	TGCGCCAGCAGTCAAGCCCCTTTCGGCAGGGGGAGGGTCGAGCAGTACTTC	CASSQAPFGRGRVEQYF
few	TRBJ2-7	.	TRBV18	TGTGCCAGCTCACAAAAACAGGGTCTCGAGCAGTACTTC	CASSQKQGLEQYF
.	TRBJ2-7	.	TRBV24-1	TGTGCCACCGCCGAAGACAGCTACGAGCAGTACTTC	CATAEDSYEQYF
few	TRBJ2-4	.	TRBV5-1	TGCGCCAGCAGCTTGGGCAGGGAAAACATTCAGTACTTC	CASSLGRENIQYF
few	TRBJ2-7	.	TRBV5-1	TGCGCCAGCAGCTGGCTGTGGGGCGAGTACGAGCAGTACTTC	CASSWLWGEYEQYF
few	TRBJ2-7	.	TRBV7-3	TGTGCCAGCAGCTTAATTGGGGCAGGGAGCTCCTACGAGCAGTACTTC	CASSLIGAGSSYEQYF
.	TRBJ2-3	TRBD2	TRBV20-1	TGCAGTGCTCTCGGGGGGGCCTCAGATACGCAGTATTTT	CSALGGASDTQYF
.	TRBJ2-3	TRBD2	TRBV2	TGTGCCAGCAGAAGGACTAGCGGGGCGTTTGCAGATACGCAGTATTTT	CASRRTSGAFADTQYF
.	TRBJ2-6	TRBD2	TRBV3-1	TGTGCCAGCAGCCAAGACAGACTAGCGGGGGTTTCTGGGGCCAACGTCCGGACTTTC	CASSQDRLAGVSGANVRTF
.	TRBJ2-2	.	TRBV5-5	TGTGCCAGCAGCTTGGGGCACGGAAGGAACACCGGGGAGCTGTTTTTT	CASSLGHGRNTGELFF
.	TRBJ1-2	.	TRBV20-1	TGCAGTGCTAGAGATCCGGTGGGGAAGGGGCCTAACTATGGCTACACCTTC	CSARDPVGKGPNYGYTF
few	TRBJ2-3	TRBD2	TRBV5-1	TGCGCCAGCAGCTTGGCGGGTGCTAGCGGAGATACGCAGTATTTT	CASSLAGASGDTQYF
few	TRBJ1-1	TRBD1	TRBV27	TGTGCCAGCAGTCGGGACAGGGGGGCTAAAGCTTTCTTT	CASSRDRGAKAFF
.	TRBJ1-1	.	TRBV7-6	TGTGCCAGCAGCTTATCGGGCGTCACTGAAGCTTTCTTT	CASSLSGVTEAFF
.	TRBJ2-1	.	TRBV6-5	TGTGCCAGCAGTTACCATCCCCGGGCGGGGCGGAGGTGCGATGAGCAGTTCTTC	CASSYHPRAGRRCDEQFF
.	TRBJ1-2	.	TRBV27	TGTGCCAGCAGTTTAAAAAGGGGGTGGTGGGGCTACACCTTC	CASSLKRGWWGYTF
few	TRBJ2-5	.	TRBV6-5	TGTGCCAGCAGTTACCCTACGGGTGGCAGGAGGGAGAAAGAGACCCAGTACTTC	CASSYPTGGRREKETQYF
.	TRBJ1-1	.	TRBV29-1	TGCAGCGTTCTCCCGGGGAGTGACACTGAAGCTTTCTTT	CSVLPGSDTEAFF
many	TRBJ1-2	.	TRBV12-3/TRBV12-4	TGTGCCAGCACCTGGGGAAACTATGGCTACACCTTC	CASTWGNYGYTF